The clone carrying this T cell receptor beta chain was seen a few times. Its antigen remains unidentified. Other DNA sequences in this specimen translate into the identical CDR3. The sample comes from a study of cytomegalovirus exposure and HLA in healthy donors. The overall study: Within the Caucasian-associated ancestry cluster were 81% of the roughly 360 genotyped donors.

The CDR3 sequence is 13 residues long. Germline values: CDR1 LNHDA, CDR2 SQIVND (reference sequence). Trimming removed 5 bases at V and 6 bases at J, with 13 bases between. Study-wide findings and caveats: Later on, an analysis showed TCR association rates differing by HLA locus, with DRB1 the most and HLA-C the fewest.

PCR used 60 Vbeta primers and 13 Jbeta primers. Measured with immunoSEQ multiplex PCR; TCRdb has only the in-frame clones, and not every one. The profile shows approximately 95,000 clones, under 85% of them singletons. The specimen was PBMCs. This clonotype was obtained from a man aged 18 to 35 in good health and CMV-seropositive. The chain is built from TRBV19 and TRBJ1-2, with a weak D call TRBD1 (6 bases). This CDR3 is CASSVDRRDGYTF. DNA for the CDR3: TGTGCCAGTAGTGTGGACAGACGCGATGGCTACACCTTC.